The 25 T cell receptor beta chains below were found in one sample sequenced in a study of blood T cell repertoires in COVID-19. Profiling relied on immunoSEQ multiplex PCR, and the TCRdb table lists in-frame clones only, not all of them. The sample includes fewer than 15,000 clones, around 90% of them seen just once. Sequencing used peripheral blood. The receptors here all came from a human donor with active COVID-19. The donor label of this sample is uncertain.

The sample holds one count of this clone. This chain links TRBV29-1 with TRBJ1-6, with a possible D match to TRBD1 (5 bases). Germline CDR1 is SQVTM and CDR2 is ANQGSEA. This CDR3 is 13 amino acids long. Trimming removed 4 bases at V and 9 bases at J, with 13 bases between. DNA for the CDR3: TGCAGCGTTGTTGGGGCTCCTGGTTCACCCCTCCACTTT. It specifies CSVVGAPGSPLHF. The full variable domain, in which reference TRBV29-1 and TRBJ1-6 provide the parts outside the CDR3, is SAVISQKPSRDICQRGTSLTIQCQVDSQVTMMFWYRQQPGQSLTLIATANQGSEATYESGFVIDKFPISRPNLTFSTLTVSNMSPEDSSIYLCSVVGAPGSPLHFGNGTRLTVT.

This clone has just one count. V gene TRBV7-2 combines with J gene TRBJ2-7; D call uncertain. Germline CDR1 SGHTA, CDR2 FQGNSA. Trimming removed 5 bases at V and 4 bases at J, with 12 bases between. This CDR3 has 13 amino acids. The CDR3 reads CASSPLSRYEQYF. CDR3 DNA sequence: TGTGCCAGCAGCCCGCTAAGTCGGTACGAGCAGTACTTC.

The genes are TRBV7-6 and TRBJ2-7, with D perhaps TRBD2 (7 bases). This CDR3 is 18 amino acids long. V gave up 4 bases and J gave up 0 bases, with 22 bases separating them. Germline loops: CDR1 SGHVS, CDR2 FNYEAQ. The CDR3 region is CASSSSGEGQGNSYEQYF. For the CDR3, the DNA is TGTGCCAGCAGCTCAAGCGGGGAGGGGCAGGGGAACTCCTACGAGCAGTACTTC. The variable domain in full, completed from reference TRBV7-6 and TRBJ2-7, reads GAGVSQSPRYKVTKRGQDVALRCDPISGHVSLYWYRQALGQGPEFLTYFNYEAQQDKSGLPNDRFSAERPEGSISTLTIQRTEQRDSAMYRCASSSSGEGQGNSYEQYFGPGTRLTVT.

V gene TRBV28 combines with J gene TRBJ1-1; unclear D gene. The length of the CDR3 is 13 residues. Trimming removed 4 bases from V and 5 bases from J, with 11 bases in between. Germline assignment: CDR1 MDHEN and CDR2 SYDVKM. For the CDR3, the DNA is TGTGCCAGCAGTTCGGTTTTGCGGACTGAAGCTTTCTTT. Protein product: CASSSVLRTEAFF.

The chain links TRBV4-3 to TRBJ2-7; 8 nucleotides agree with TRBD1. The CDR3 totals 15 residues. Trimming took 2 bases from V and 2 from J; bases not matched to a gene: 5. Germline loops: CDR1 LGHNA, CDR2 YSLEER. The chain's CDR3 is CASSQTGGAPYEQYF. The CDR3 DNA follows: TGCGCCAGCAGCCAAACAGGGGGAGCACCCTACGAGCAGTACTTC.

The rearrangement joins TRBV28 to TRBJ1-2; no clear D. The CDR3 extends over 15 amino acids. CDR1 MDHEN and CDR2 SYDVKM come from the germline V gene. The V end was cut by 2 bases, the J end by 1 base, with 11 bases between. The CDR3 here is CASSLGPGLNYGYTF. The CDR3 nucleotides are TGTGCCAGCAGTTTAGGGCCCGGCCTTAACTATGGCTACACCTTC.

The chain joins TRBV7-2 to TRBJ1-6; D remains unclear. Germline V gene sequence: CDR1 SGHTA, CDR2 FQGNSA. V lost 2 bases, J lost 5 bases, and 7 bases lay in between. The CDR3 contains 14 residues. In nucleotides, the CDR3 is TGTGCCAGCAGCTTAAAACAAAATAATTCACCCCTCCACTTT. It encodes CASSLKQNNSPLHF.

The gene calls are TRBV6-5 and TRBJ1-2; 9 nucleotides match TRBD1. The germline gives CDR1 MNHEY, CDR2 SVGAGI. V lost 3 bases, J lost 7 bases, and 6 bases stayed unmatched. The CDR3 loop spans 14 amino acids. The CDR3 protein is CASSYDGTGTGYTF. CDR3 DNA sequence: TGTGCCAGCAGTTATGACGGGACAGGGACTGGCTACACCTTC.

The chain joins TRBV3-1 (or the pseudogene TRBV3-2) to TRBJ2-3; 8 positions match TRBD2. The germline V gene encodes CDR1 LGHDT and CDR2 YNNKEL (reference sequence). This CDR3 is built from 17 residues. Trimming at V came to 0 bases and at J to 2 bases, leaving 7 bases not matched to a gene. CDR3 DNA sequence: TGTGCCAGCAGCCAAGATGGTCGGGGGGGCCCCACAGATACGCAGTATTTT. Its protein product is CASSQDGRGGPTDTQYF.

The CDR3 protein is CASSPWTTGISHGYTF. Here the CDR3 DNA reads TGTGCCAGCAGCCCATGGACGACAGGGATCAGCCATGGCTACACCTTC. This chain joins TRBV27 and TRBJ1-2, with 7 bases aligning to TRBD1. The CDR3 is made up of 16 amino acids. J gave up 6 bases and V 6 bases, and 16 bases lay outside the gene matches. Looked up from germline, CDR1 is MNHEY and CDR2 is SMNVEV (reference sequence).

The V gene is TRBV6-5, the J gene TRBJ1-6; 7 bases agree with TRBD1. The CDR3 consists of 15 residues. Germline CDR1 MNHEY, CDR2 SVGAGI. V dropped 6 bases and J dropped 7; count of bases not matched to a gene: 9. CDR3 region: CASRPPTGLNSPLHF. The DNA of the CDR3 is TGTGCCAGCAGGCCCCCGACAGGGCTCAATTCACCCCTCCACTTT.

This clone was recorded once. The chain couples TRBV5-1 to TRBJ1-3; no clear D. Trimming cost V 0 bases and J 0 bases, with 7 bases left between them. The length of the CDR3 is 15 residues. Germline V gene data show CDR1 as SGHRS and CDR2 as YFSETQ. The CDR3 sequence: CASSLGSTSGNTIYF. CDR3 bases: TGCGCCAGCAGCTTGGGGAGTACCTCTGGAAACACCATATATTTT.

This chain uses TRBV12-3 or TRBV12-4 with TRBJ2-5, with D unresolved. The CDR3 length is 11 residues. The V and J ends lost 6 bases and 7 bases respectively, with 9 bases between them. CDR3 DNA sequence: TGTGCCAGCAGGGCCGTCCTGACCCAGTACTTC. It is translated as CASRAVLTQYF.

The chain combines TRBV5-1 with TRBJ1-2; weak D call: TRBD1 (6 bases). Germline CDR1 is SGHRS and CDR2 is YFSETQ. Deletions cut 3 bases from V and 7 bases from J, with 13 bases between. This CDR3 contains 13 residues. The CDR3 sequence is CASSSDSNIGYTF. CDR3 DNA: TGCGCCAGCAGCTCGGACAGTAATATTGGCTACACCTTC.

V is TRBV5-1 and J is TRBJ2-3; 8 nucleotides align to TRBD1. This CDR3 is built from 14 residues. Germline V gene data show CDR1 as SGHRS and CDR2 as YFSETQ. The V and J ends lost 6 bases and 1 base, in that order; junction bases with no gene match: 4. CDR3 amino acids: CASTPGQGTDTQYF. The CDR3 DNA reads as TGCGCCAGCACCCCGGGACAGGGCACAGATACGCAGTATTTT. The full variable domain, its missing parts supplied by reference TRBV5-1 and TRBJ2-3, is KAGVTQTPRYLIKTRGQQVTLSCSPISGHRSVSWYQQTPGQGLQFLFEYFSETQRNKGNFPGRFSGRQFSNSRSEMNVSTLELGDSALYLCASTPGQGTDTQYFGPGTRLTVL.

This clone was seen more than once but under ten times. The rearrangement joins TRBV12-3 or TRBV12-4 to TRBJ1-2; D possibly corresponds to TRBD1 (5 bases). Trimming cost V 6 bases and J 8 bases, with 10 bases left between them. The CDR3 sequence is 11 residues long. For the CDR3, the DNA is TGTGCCAGCAGGGGGCTTTGGGGCTACACCTTC. Its protein product is CASRGLWGYTF.

The J gene is TRBJ2-7, the V gene TRBV27; a possible D gene is TRBD2 (5 bases). CDR3 length: 13 residues. V gave up 2 bases and J gave up 3 bases, with 8 bases separating them. In germline, CDR1 is MNHEY, CDR2 SMNVEV (reference sequence). The CDR3 reads CASSLRAGYEQYF. The CDR3, as DNA: TGTGCCAGCAGTTTAAGGGCGGGCTACGAGCAGTACTTC.

The CDR3 sequence: CASSPQTGGGQETQYF. The CDR3 DNA reads TGTGCCAGTAGTCCACAGACAGGGGGCGGGCAAGAGACCCAGTACTTC. The V gene is TRBV19, the J gene TRBJ2-5; 10 bases align to TRBD1. The CDR3 covers 16 residues. V shed 5 bases and J 2 bases; nucleotides not matched to a gene: 8. Germline-derived CDR1 and CDR2 are LNHDA and SQIVND (reference sequence).

V gene TRBV13 combines with J gene TRBJ1-1; 12 nucleotides match TRBD1. Trimming took 8 bases from V and 4 from J; bases not matched to a gene: 11. This CDR3 comprises 16 residues. Germline CDR1 PRHDT, CDR2 FYEKMQ (reference sequence). CDR3 sequence: CASLPRDRGRGTEAFF. CDR3 sequence (DNA): TGTGCCAGCCTACCCCGGGACAGGGGGCGCGGCACTGAAGCTTTCTTT.

The chain recombines TRBV7-2 with TRBJ2-3; tentative D call: TRBD2 (5 bases). This CDR3 has 15 amino acids. From germline, CDR1 is SGHTA and CDR2 FQGNSA. Trimming cost V 4 bases and J 3 bases, with 14 bases left between them. For the CDR3, the DNA is TGTGCCAGCAGCTCGGACTCCTGGGCGACAGATACGCAGTATTTT. Translating gives CASSSDSWATDTQYF.

The J gene is TRBJ2-5, the V gene TRBV24-1, with 10 bases that match TRBD2. Germline CDR1 and CDR2: KGHDR and SFDVKD. CDR3 length equals 15 residues. Trimming cost V 4 bases and J 5 bases; bases outside gene matches: 6. The DNA for the CDR3 is TGTGCCACCAGTGACCAGCGGGGGGGCCTGGAGACCCAGTACTTC. As protein: CATSDQRGGLETQYF.

As concerns this clone: Other DNA sequences from this sample encode an identical CDR3 as well. The chain employs TRBV7-8 and TRBJ2-7; maybe TRBD2 (5 bases). The CDR3 has 12 amino acids. Germline V lookup: CDR1 SGHVS, CDR2 FQNEAQ. V was clipped by 2 bases and J by 6 bases, with 8 bases between them. CDR3 amino acids: CASSLHGGEQYF. In nucleotides, the CDR3 is TGTGCCAGCAGCTTACACGGAGGCGAGCAGTACTTC.

The chain is built from TRBV28 and TRBJ2-4; D remains unclear. Trimming cost V 7 bases and J 6 bases, with 7 bases left between them. This CDR3 has 11 residues. Germline CDR1 MDHEN, CDR2 SYDVKM. The CDR3 bases are TGTGCCAGCACCCCGGGAAACATTCAGTACTTC. Its protein product is CASTPGNIQYF.

This chain joins TRBV2 and TRBJ2-7, with D possibly TRBD2 on 7 matching bases. This CDR3 is 14 amino acids long. CDR1 and CDR2 (germline): SNHLY, FYNNEI. The V gene lost 4 bases and the J gene lost 2 bases, with 12 bases spanning the gap. CDR3 region: CASSVSGGPYEQYF. The CDR3 bases are TGTGCCAGCAGTGTGTCCGGGGGGCCCTACGAGCAGTACTTC.

The CDR3 reads CASSFRDSNEQFF. The CDR3 coding sequence is TGTGCCAGCAGCTTCCGGGACAGCAATGAGCAGTTCTTC. The chain uses TRBV7-3 and TRBJ2-1, with TRBD1 matching over 7 bases. V gave up 3 bases and J gave up 6 bases; unmatched junction bases: 2. CDR1 is SGHTA, CDR2 FQGTGA, per germline. The CDR3 extends over 13 amino acids.